The 3 T cell receptor beta chains below were found in one sample sequenced in a study of spatial heterogeneity in lung cancer. Study-wide results and caveats: In tumors, expanded intratumoral alpha and beta TCR counts tracked mutation counts.

Time point denoted: sample taken at primary tumor resection. TCRdb re-analysed the 5' RACE reads in MiXCR, keeping a single row per CDR3 protein. The table lists about 7,900 distinct CDR3 sequences, more than 6.5% of them singletons, with 15% to 20% in the top ten. These TCRs' antigens remain unknown. The input for sequencing was lung tumor tissue, taken at surgery. The receptors were sampled from a female donor with early-stage non-small cell lung cancer.

By share of the sample, this clonotype is medium-sized (0.01 to 0.1%). This beta chain lies outside the target of a library built for alpha chains; its clone size means little. V gene TRBV13 combines with J gene TRBJ1-1; a weak D match, TRBD1 (5 bases). Trimming pared 2 bases from V and 5 bases from J, leaving 12 bases between. This CDR3 contains 14 residues. CDR1 and CDR2 (germline): PRHDT, FYEKMQ (reference sequence). The CDR3 DNA sequence: TGTGCCAGCAGCTTACTTGGGGGTAGAACTGAAGCTTTCTTT. Residues: CASSLLGGRTEAFF.

Judged by abundance, this clonotype is medium-sized. For a library built for alpha chains, this beta chain is a stray read; little rests on its size. The chain joins TRBV2 to TRBJ2-1, with no clear D. The germline V and J ends were trimmed by 2 bases and 3 bases, with 14 bases remaining between them. The germline V gene has CDR1 SNHLY and CDR2 FYNNEI. CDR3 length: 16 amino acids. The CDR3 reads CASSELASIVYNEQFF. The CDR3 DNA follows: TGTGCCAGCAGTGAATTAGCTAGTATTGTCTACAATGAGCAGTTCTTC.

The sample holds many counts of this clonotype. This beta chain represents an off-target read in a library built for alpha chains; its size is of limited meaning. V usage is TRBV6-1 and J usage is TRBJ2-2, with D possibly matching TRBD2 (6 bases). Per the germline V gene, CDR1 is MNHNS and CDR2 is SASEGT. The CDR3 is made up of 14 amino acids. Between the trimmed V and J ends, which lost 4 bases and 6 bases, there was a span of 12 bases. CDR3 DNA: TGTGCCAGCAGTGGGGAGCCGGGGGCCGGGGAGCTGTTTTTT. Its protein is CASSGEPGAGELFF.